This T cell receptor (beta chain) was sequenced during a study of T cell changes during pregnancy in multiple sclerosis. This CDR3 comprises 17 residues. The germline CDR1 and CDR2 sequences are SGHDT and YYEEEE. V was clipped by 6 bases and J by 6 bases; unmatched bases: 15. TCRdb's table, derived via immunoSEQ multiplex PCR, lists solely in-frame clones and lacks some. The sample records 85,000 to 100,000 clones, under 95% being singletons. The sequences come from peripheral blood, collected in the first trimester of pregnancy. The gene calls are TRBV5-6 and TRBJ2-1, with 10 bases fitting TRBD2. This receptor was identified in a female donor with multiple sclerosis, enrolled in a pregnancy study. In DNA form, the CDR3 reads TGTGCCAGCACTTACGCCACCAGCGGGAGGGGGGGCAATGAGCAGTTCTTC. It codes for CASTYATSGRGGNEQFF. The variable domain in full, completed from reference TRBV5-6 and TRBJ2-1, reads DAGVTQSPTHLIKTRGQQVTLRCSPKSGHDTVSWYQQALGQGPQFIFQYYEEEERQRGNFPDRFSGHQFPNYSSELNVNALLLGDSALYLCASTYATSGRGGNEQFFGPGTRLTVL.